Sequencing of this T cell receptor (beta chain) was carried out in a study of low-dose radiotherapy and immunotherapy resistance in tumors. About the study: Cohort 1 patients were irradiated with 0.5 Gy fractions every 2 weeks to 6.5 Gy total. Per fraction, Cohort 2 was given 1 Gy every two weeks, accumulating a total of 13 Gy over 26 weeks. Each patient was administered nivolumab intravenously at 240 mg, which was a flat dose, every two weeks, along with intravenous ipilimumab at 1 mg/kg every six weeks.

Alpha and beta chains were covered, as first-strand cDNA relied on TRAV- and TRBV-specific primers. With a constant-region primer and a V-primer adapter, TCRs were subjected to 20 PCR cycles of amplification. TCRdb re-analysed the reads in MiXCR, keeping a single row per CDR3 protein. The sample records about 39,000 distinct CDR3 sequences, under 25% being singletons. This clonotype was observed many times. V dropped 4 bases and J dropped 5 bases, with 13 bases sitting between them. The germline CDR1 and CDR2 sequences are SGHRS and YFSETQ. This CDR3 region has 13 residues. Time point indicated: after trial treatment. Treatment defined: LDRT plus nivolumab, ipilimumab, low-dose cyclophosphamide and aspirin (RACIN trial). Patients who could take part had advanced solid tumors with no tumor-infiltrating lymphocytes.

The sequence derives from a female donor with ovarian cancer. The rearrangement uses TRBV5-1 and TRBJ2-7; D tentatively reads TRBD1 or TRBD2 (7 bases each). The source was PBMCs, collected after low-dose radiotherapy plus immunotherapy. CDR3 region: CASSPQGGHEQYF. CDR3 DNA sequence: TGCGCCAGCAGCCCTCAGGGGGGGCACGAGCAGTACTTC.